Below are 17 T cell receptor beta chains sequenced from a single sample in a study of blood T cell repertoires in COVID-19. Libraries were prepared by immunoSEQ multiplex PCR; TCRdb keeps only in-frame clonotypes and omits some of them. The profile covers 45,000 to 70,000 clones, with around four fifths appearing a single time and approximately 13% taken by the ten largest. The specimen sequenced was peripheral blood. The receptor source for this set is a woman older than 75 with acute or convalescent COVID-19.

V gene TRBV18 combines with J gene TRBJ2-2; tentatively, D is TRBD1 (6 bases). The end of the DNA fits TRBJ1-3 better, so the J call may be wrong. Germline lookup yields CDR1 KGHSH and CDR2 LQKENI. The CDR3 totals 16 residues. CDR3: CASSLGQLSSGNTIYF. CDR3 coding DNA: TGTGCCAGCTCCCTCGGACAGCTAAGCTCTGGAAACACCATATATTTT.

The chain recombines TRBV7-9 with TRBJ1-6, with TRBD1 matching 9 bases. Germline CDR1 is SEHNR and CDR2 is FQNEAQ (reference sequence). Losses at the gene ends were 5 bases for V and 9 bases for J; bases not matched to a gene: 5. The CDR3 spans 14 residues. The CDR3 sequence is CASSPQGAASPLHF. The CDR3 nucleotides are TGTGCCAGCAGCCCACAGGGGGCGGCTTCACCCCTCCACTTT.

This chain links TRBV3-1 (or the pseudogene TRBV3-2) with TRBJ2-1; TRBD2 might be the D (5 bases). The V end was cut by 4 bases, the J end by 6 bases, with 13 bases between. The CDR3 sequence is 14 residues long. Germline V gene data show CDR1 as LGHDT and CDR2 as YNNKEL (reference sequence). The CDR3, as DNA: TGTGCCAGCAGCCCGAGGGAGCGGAGCAATGAGCAGTTCTTC. This encodes CASSPRERSNEQFF.

The V gene is TRBV3-1 (or the pseudogene TRBV3-2), the J gene TRBJ1-3, with no clear D. The CDR3 extends over 9 amino acids. Germline-derived CDR1 and CDR2 are LGHDT and YNNKEL (reference sequence). The CDR3 sequence: CAASDTIYF. For the CDR3, the DNA is TGTGCTGCTAGTGACACCATATATTTT.

The rearrangement joins TRBV23-1 to TRBJ1-1, with TRBD1 matching over 9 bases. TRBV23-1 falls under the ORF class, with uncertain function. V dropped 4 bases and J dropped 1; count of bases not matched to a gene: 4. The CDR3 is 15 amino acids. The DNA for the CDR3 is TGCGCCAGCAGTCTCGGGACAGGGAGGAACACTGAAGCTTTCTTT. Its translation is CASSLGTGRNTEAFF.

This clone appeared a few times. This chain uses TRBV6-4 with TRBJ1-3; D might be TRBD1 (5 bases). Per the germline V gene, CDR1 is MRHNA and CDR2 is SNTAGT. With 0 bases removed from V and 8 bases from J, the gap between germline ends came to 8 bases. The CDR3 spans 13 residues. DNA of the CDR3: TGTGCCAGCAGTGACTCCGAAGGGGACACCATATATTTT. This sequence encodes CASSDSEGDTIYF.

The V call is TRBV10-3, the J call TRBJ2-7; 9 bases map to TRBD1. Germline assignment: CDR1 ENHRY and CDR2 SYGVKD. The CDR3 length is 15 residues. J was trimmed by 5 bases and V by 2 bases; bases with no gene match: 7. CDR3 protein: CAISEGNTGGDEQYF. DNA of the CDR3: TGTGCCATCAGTGAGGGGAACACAGGGGGCGACGAGCAGTACTTC.

J is TRBJ1-2 and V is TRBV3-1 (or the pseudogene TRBV3-2); D possibly corresponds to TRBD1 (5 bases). The ends were cut back, 3 bases at V and 6 bases at J, with 11 bases in the middle. The CDR3 sequence is 13 residues long. Germline CDR1 and CDR2: LGHDT and YNNKEL (reference sequence). CDR3 amino acids: CASSQGGGNGYTF. For the CDR3, the DNA is TGTGCCAGCAGCCAGGGGGGGGGAAATGGCTACACCTTC.

This clone appeared a single time. The gene calls are TRBV11-2 and TRBJ1-2; D is undetermined. The CDR3 has 13 residues. The V end was cut by 3 bases, the J end by 3 bases, with 8 bases between. Germline V gene data show CDR1 as SGHAT and CDR2 as FQNNGV. CDR3 loop: CASSFSGDYGYTF. The DNA of the CDR3 is TGTGCCAGCAGCTTTTCCGGGGACTATGGCTACACCTTC.

In DNA, the CDR3 is TGTGCCATCAGTGAGTCGTACAGGGGGGACACTGAAGCTTTCTTT. Translating it yields CAISESYRGDTEAFF. The rearrangement links TRBV10-3 to TRBJ1-1, with 8 bases fitting TRBD1. Germline values: CDR1 ENHRY, CDR2 SYGVKD. This CDR3 comprises 15 residues. Germline trimming cut 0 bases from V and 3 bases from J; bases unmatched to any gene: 3.

V usage is TRBV11-2 and J usage is TRBJ1-1; no reliable D call. Germline V gene sequence: CDR1 SGHAT, CDR2 FQNNGV. Trimming cost V 0 bases and J 5 bases, with 22 bases left between them. This CDR3 is built from 18 residues. CDR3 in amino acids: CASSLDRSQVVVRTEAFF. The CDR3 bases are TGTGCCAGCAGCTTAGATAGGTCCCAGGTGGTAGTTCGGACTGAAGCTTTCTTT.

This chain links TRBV12-3 or TRBV12-4 with TRBJ1-1; tentative D call: TRBD1 (6 bases). V lost 5 bases, J lost 6 bases, and 10 bases lay in between. This CDR3 region has 12 residues. In DNA form, the CDR3 reads TGTGCCAGCAGTGCAGGGGTGGCTGAAGCTTTCTTT. It specifies CASSAGVAEAFF.

This rearrangement joins TRBV5-4 to TRBJ2-2, with 8 bases aligning to TRBD1. The junction had 3 bases not matched to a gene; V was cut back by 4 bases and J by 4 bases. Looked up from germline, CDR1 is SGHNT and CDR2 is YYREEE (reference sequence). CDR3 length: 14 residues. The CDR3 protein is CASSKDRATGELFF. CDR3 coding DNA: TGTGCCAGCAGCAAGGACAGGGCCACCGGGGAGCTGTTTTTT.

This clone appeared a few times. The chain links TRBV3-1 (or the pseudogene TRBV3-2) to TRBJ2-5, with 10 bases aligning to TRBD2. CDR1 is LGHDT and CDR2 is YNNKEL in the germline V gene (reference sequence). The V and J ends lost 0 bases and 5 bases, in that order; junction bases with no gene match: 6. This CDR3 comprises 16 residues. This chain's CDR3 is CASSQDFSGGRETQYF. CDR3 coding DNA: TGTGCCAGCAGCCAAGATTTTAGCGGGGGGCGGGAGACCCAGTACTTC.

This clone is a singleton in its sample. V usage is TRBV3-1 (or the pseudogene TRBV3-2) and J usage is TRBJ1-6; 8 bases line up with TRBD1. Trimming at V came to 5 bases and at J to 7 bases, leaving 7 bases not matched to a gene. The CDR3 has 15 residues. Germline values: CDR1 LGHDT, CDR2 YNNKEL (reference sequence). The CDR3 spells CASSSRTGRNSPLHF. The DNA for the CDR3 is TGTGCCAGCAGCTCCCGGACAGGGAGGAATTCACCCCTCCACTTT.

The V gene is TRBV7-2, the J gene TRBJ2-1; possible D gene TRBD2, 6 bases. The CDR3 length is 15 residues. Trimming cost V 5 bases and J 0 bases, with 11 bases left between them. Germline assignment: CDR1 SGHTA and CDR2 FQGNSA. In DNA form, the CDR3 reads TGTGCCAGCAGCCCCGGGGGACGCTCCTACAATGAGCAGTTCTTC. It codes for CASSPGGRSYNEQFF.

This clone was seen once. The chain joins TRBV7-9 to TRBJ1-4; weak D call: TRBD1 (5 bases). Germline V gene sequence: CDR1 SEHNR, CDR2 FQNEAQ (reference sequence). The ends were cut back, 5 bases at V and 5 bases at J, with 15 bases in the middle. This CDR3 is 15 amino acids long. As DNA, the CDR3 is TGTGCCAGCAGCCCTTCGCAGGGATGGAATGAAAAACTGTTTTTT. Amino acid sequence: CASSPSQGWNEKLFF. The full variable domain, with the rest looked up from reference TRBV7-9 and TRBJ1-4, is DTGVSQNPRHKITKRGQNVTFRCDPISEHNRLYWYRQTLGQGPEFLTYFQNEAQLEKSRLLSDRFSAERPKGSFSTLEIQRTEQGDSAMYLCASSPSQGWNEKLFFGSGTQLSVL.